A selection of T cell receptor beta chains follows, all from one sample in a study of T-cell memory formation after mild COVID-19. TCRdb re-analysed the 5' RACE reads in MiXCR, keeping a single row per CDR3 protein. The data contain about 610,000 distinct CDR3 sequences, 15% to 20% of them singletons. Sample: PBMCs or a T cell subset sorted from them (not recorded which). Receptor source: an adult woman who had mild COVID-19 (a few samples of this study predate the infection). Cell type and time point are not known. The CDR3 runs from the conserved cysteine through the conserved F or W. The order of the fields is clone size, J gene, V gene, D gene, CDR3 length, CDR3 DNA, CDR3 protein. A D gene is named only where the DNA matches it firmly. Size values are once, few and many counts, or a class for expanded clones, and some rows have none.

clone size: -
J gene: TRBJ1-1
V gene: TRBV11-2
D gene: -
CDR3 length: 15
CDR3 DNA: TGTGCCAGCACCCTATCTTACGGGATGAACACTGAAGCTTTCTTT
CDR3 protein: CASTLSYGMNTEAFF

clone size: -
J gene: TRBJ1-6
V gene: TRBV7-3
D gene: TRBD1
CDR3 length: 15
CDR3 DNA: TGTGCCAGCAGCTTAACGGGCAGGGGGCTTTCACCCCTCCACTTT
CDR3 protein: CASSLTGRGLSPLHF

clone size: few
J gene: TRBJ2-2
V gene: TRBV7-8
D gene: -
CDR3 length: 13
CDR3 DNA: TGTGCCAGCACCTCCCTGGGGATCGAGGAGCTGTTTTTT
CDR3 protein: CASTSLGIEELFF

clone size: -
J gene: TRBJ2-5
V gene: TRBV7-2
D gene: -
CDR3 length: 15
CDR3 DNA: TGTGCCAGCAGCTTAGGGGGCCCGATAGGGGAGACCCAGTACTTC
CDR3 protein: CASSLGGPIGETQYF

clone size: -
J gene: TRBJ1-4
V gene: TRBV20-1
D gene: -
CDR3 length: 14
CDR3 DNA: TGCAGTGCTAGAGATGTAGAGGGGAATGAAAAACTGTTTTTT
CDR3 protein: CSARDVEGNEKLFF

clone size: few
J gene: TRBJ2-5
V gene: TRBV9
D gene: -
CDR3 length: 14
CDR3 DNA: TGTGCCAGCAGCGACCCCCTTCATGGGGAGACCCAGTACTTC
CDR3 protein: CASSDPLHGETQYF

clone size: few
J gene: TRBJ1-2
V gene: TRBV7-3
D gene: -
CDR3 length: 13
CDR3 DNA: TGTGCCAGCAGCTTATCACCAAACTATGGCTACACCTTC
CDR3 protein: CASSLSPNYGYTF

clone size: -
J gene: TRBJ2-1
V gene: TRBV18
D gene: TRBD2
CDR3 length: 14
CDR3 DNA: TGTGCCAGCTCACCCGCACTAGCGGGGGGTGAGCAGTTCTTC
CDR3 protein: CASSPALAGGEQFF

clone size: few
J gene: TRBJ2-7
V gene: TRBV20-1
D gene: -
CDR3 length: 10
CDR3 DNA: TGCAGTGCTATCCAGGACGAGCAGTACTTC
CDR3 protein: CSAIQDEQYF

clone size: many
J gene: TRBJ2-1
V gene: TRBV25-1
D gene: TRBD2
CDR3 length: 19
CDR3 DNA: TGTGCCAGCAGTGGCATAGGTGGTAGCGGGAGGGCCAGTGGAGTGGAGCAGTTCTTC
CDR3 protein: CASSGIGGSGRASGVEQFF

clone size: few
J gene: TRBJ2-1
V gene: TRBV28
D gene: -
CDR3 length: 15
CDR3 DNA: TGTGCCAGCCTAAATGAGAGGGGACCCTACAATGAGCAGTTCTTC
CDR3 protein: CASLNERGPYNEQFF

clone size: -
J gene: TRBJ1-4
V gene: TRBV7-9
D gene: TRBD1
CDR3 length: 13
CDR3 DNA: TGTGCCAGCAGCTCCTGGACAGGGGAAAAACTGTTTTTT
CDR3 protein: CASSSWTGEKLFF

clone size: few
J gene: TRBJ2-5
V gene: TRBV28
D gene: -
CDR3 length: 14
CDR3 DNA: TGTGCCAGCAACTTGGCGGGACGTCAAGAGACCCAGTACTTC
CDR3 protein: CASNLAGRQETQYF

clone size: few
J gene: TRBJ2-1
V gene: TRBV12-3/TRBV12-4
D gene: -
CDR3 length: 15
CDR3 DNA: TGTGCCAGCAGTTTTGAAGGAGGGGCCTACAATGAGCAGTTCTTC
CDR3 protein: CASSFEGGAYNEQFF

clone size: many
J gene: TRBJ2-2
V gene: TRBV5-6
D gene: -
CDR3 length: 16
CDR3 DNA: TGTGCCAGCAGCTTGGATCTAGCCTACCTTGGCGGGGAGCTGTTTTTT
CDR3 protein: CASSLDLAYLGGELFF

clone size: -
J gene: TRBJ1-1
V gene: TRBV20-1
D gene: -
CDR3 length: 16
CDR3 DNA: TGCAGTGCTGCCCCTGGGCTAGGGCAGGGGAACACTGAAGCTTTCTTT
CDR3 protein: CSAAPGLGQGNTEAFF

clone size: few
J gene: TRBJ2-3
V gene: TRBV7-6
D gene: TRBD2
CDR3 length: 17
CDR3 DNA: TGTGCCAGCAGCTTAAATTTAGCGGGGGCCTCCACAGATACGCAGTATTTT
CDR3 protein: CASSLNLAGASTDTQYF

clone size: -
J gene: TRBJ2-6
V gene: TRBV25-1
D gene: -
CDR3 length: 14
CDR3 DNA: TGTGCCAGCAGTGGTGGTGGAGGGGCCAACGTCCTGACTTTC
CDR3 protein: CASSGGGGANVLTF

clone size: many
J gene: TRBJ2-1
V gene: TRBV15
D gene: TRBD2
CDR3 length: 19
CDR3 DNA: TGTGCCACCAGCAGAGACCCGGGACTAGCGGGAGTGTTATCGGGGGAGCAGTTCTTC
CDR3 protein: CATSRDPGLAGVLSGEQFF

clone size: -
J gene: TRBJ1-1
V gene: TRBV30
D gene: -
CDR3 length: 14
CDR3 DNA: TGTGCCTGGATCCCTGGTTGGGGGAACACTGAAGCTTTCTTT
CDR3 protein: CAWIPGWGNTEAFF

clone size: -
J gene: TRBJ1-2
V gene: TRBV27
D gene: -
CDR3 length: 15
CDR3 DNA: TGTGCCAGCAGTACAAGGGGGGGGGCCCCTTATGGCTACACCTTC
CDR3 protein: CASSTRGGAPYGYTF

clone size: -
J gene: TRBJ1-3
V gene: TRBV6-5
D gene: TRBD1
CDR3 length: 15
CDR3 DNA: TGTGCCAGCAGCCCGATAACAGGGGCTGGAAACACCATATATTTT
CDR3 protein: CASSPITGAGNTIYF

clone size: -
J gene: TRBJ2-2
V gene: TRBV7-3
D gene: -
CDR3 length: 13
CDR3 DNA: TGTGCCAGCAGCTGGGGGCACACCGGGGAGCTGTTTTTT
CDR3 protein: CASSWGHTGELFF

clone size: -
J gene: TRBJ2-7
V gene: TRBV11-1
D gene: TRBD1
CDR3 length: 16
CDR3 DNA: TGTGCCAGCAGCTTAGGGTCCGGGACAGCATCCTACGAGCAGTACTTC
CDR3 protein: CASSLGSGTASYEQYF

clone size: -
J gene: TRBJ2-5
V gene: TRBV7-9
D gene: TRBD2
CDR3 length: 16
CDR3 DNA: TGTGCCAGCAGCGCCCAGGGACTAGCGAATCAAGAGACCCAGTACTTC
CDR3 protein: CASSAQGLANQETQYF

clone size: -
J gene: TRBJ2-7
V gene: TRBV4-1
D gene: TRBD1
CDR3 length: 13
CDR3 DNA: TGCGCCAGCAGCCGAGACAGGGGGCGCGAGCAGTACTTC
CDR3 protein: CASSRDRGREQYF

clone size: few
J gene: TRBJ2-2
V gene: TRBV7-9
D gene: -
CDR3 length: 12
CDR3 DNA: TGTGCCAGCAGCTCGGCTAACGGGGAGCTGTTTTTT
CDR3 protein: CASSSANGELFF

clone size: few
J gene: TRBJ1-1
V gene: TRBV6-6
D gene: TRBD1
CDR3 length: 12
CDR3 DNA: TGTGCCAGCAGTTTCGACAGGGGAGGGGGTTTCTTT
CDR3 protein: CASSFDRGGGFF

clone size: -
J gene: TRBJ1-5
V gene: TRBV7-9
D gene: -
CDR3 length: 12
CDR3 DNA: TGTGCCAGCAGCGCCATAGGTCAGCCCCAGCATTTT
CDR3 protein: CASSAIGQPQHF

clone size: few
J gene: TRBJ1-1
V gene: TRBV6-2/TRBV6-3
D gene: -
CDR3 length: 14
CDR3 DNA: TGTGCCAGCATGGTATACGGCTCGAACACTGAAGCTTTCTTT
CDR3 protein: CASMVYGSNTEAFF

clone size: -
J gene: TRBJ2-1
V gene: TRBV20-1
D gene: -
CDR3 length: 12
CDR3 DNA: TGCAGTGCTAGAGATCTCCAGGCCGAGCAGTTCTTC
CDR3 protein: CSARDLQAEQFF

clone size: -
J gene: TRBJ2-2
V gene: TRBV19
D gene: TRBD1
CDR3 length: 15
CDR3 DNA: TGTGCCAGTAGTATTGGACAGGGGGGCACCGGGGAGCTGTTTTTT
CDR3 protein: CASSIGQGGTGELFF

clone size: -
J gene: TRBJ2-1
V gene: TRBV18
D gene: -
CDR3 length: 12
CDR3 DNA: TGTGCCAGCTCAGTCCGTTCCGGGCCCGCGTTCTTC
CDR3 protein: CASSVRSGPAFF

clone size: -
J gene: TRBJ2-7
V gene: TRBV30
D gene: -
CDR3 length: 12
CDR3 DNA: TGTGCCTGGAGTGAAGGGTCCTACGAGCAGTACTTC
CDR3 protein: CAWSEGSYEQYF

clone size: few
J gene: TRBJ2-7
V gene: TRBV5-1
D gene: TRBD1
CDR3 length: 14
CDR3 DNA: TGCGCCAGCAGCCCGACCGGACAGGGGAACGAGCAGTACTTC
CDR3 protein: CASSPTGQGNEQYF

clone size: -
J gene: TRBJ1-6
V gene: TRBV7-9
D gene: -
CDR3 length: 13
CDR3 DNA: TGTGCCAGCAGCCGACAGGTTAATTCACCCCTCCACTTT
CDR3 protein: CASSRQVNSPLHF

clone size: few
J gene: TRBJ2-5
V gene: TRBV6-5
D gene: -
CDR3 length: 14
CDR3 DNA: TGTGCCAGCAGTTACTCGTCGCAGGGGGAGACCCAGTACTTC
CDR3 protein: CASSYSSQGETQYF

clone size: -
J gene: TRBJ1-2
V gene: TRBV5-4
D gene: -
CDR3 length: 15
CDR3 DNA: TGTGCCAGCAGCCCCGTAGGGGTTGAGGACTATGGCTACACCTTC
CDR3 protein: CASSPVGVEDYGYTF

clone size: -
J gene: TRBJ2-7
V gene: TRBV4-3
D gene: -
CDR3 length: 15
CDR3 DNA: TGCGCCAGCAGTCTTAGGGTCGGTGCCACCTACGAGCAGTACTTC
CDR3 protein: CASSLRVGATYEQYF

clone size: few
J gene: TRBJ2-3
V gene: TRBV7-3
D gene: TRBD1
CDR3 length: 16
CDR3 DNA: TGTGCCAGCAGCTTAGGTACAGGGGGCACAGCAGATACGCAGTATTTT
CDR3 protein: CASSLGTGGTADTQYF

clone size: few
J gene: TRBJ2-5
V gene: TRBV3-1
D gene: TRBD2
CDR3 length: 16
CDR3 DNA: TGTGCCAGCAGCCCTTCGCGGGGGAAGTACCAAGAGACCCAGTACTTC
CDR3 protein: CASSPSRGKYQETQYF

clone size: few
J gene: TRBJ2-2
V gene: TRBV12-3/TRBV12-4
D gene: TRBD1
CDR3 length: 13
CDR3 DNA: TGTGCCAGCAGCTGGGACAGGGGGCGGGAGCTGTTTTTT
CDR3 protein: CASSWDRGRELFF

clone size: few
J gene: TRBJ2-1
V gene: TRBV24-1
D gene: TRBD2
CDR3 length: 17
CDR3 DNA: TGTGCCACCAGTGATCCAACTCCTAGCGGGAGGGACAATGAGCAGTTCTTC
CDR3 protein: CATSDPTPSGRDNEQFF

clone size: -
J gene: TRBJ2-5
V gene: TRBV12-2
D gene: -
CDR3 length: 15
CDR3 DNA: TGTGCAAGTCGCTTATCCCCTTATGATGGAGAGACCCAGTACTTC
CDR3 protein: CASRLSPYDGETQYF

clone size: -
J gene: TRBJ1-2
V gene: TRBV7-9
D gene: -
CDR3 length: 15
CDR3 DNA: TGTGCCAGCAGCCTTAACCGGGCCTCGGACTATGGCTACACCTTC
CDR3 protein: CASSLNRASDYGYTF

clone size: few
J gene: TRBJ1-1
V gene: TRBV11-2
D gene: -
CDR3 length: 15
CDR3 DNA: TGTGCCAGCAGCCCAACCAGACAGGTAGTTCCTGAAGCTTTCTTT
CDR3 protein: CASSPTRQVVPEAFF

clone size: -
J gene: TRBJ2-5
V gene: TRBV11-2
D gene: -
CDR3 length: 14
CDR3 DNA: TGTGCCAGCAGCTTTTTTACAGGTCAAGAGACCCAGTACTTC
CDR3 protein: CASSFFTGQETQYF

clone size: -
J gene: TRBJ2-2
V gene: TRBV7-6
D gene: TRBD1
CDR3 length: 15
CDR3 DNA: TGTGCCAGCAGCTTCTCACAGGGGGCGCAGTGGGAGCTGTTTTTT
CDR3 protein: CASSFSQGAQWELFF

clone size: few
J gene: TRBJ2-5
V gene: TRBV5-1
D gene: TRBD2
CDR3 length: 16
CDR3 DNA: TGCGCCAGCAGCTTGACCCCTACTAGCGGGGGGGAGACCCAGTACTTC
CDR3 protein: CASSLTPTSGGETQYF

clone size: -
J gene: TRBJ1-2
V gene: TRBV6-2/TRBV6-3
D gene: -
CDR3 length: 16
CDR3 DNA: TGTGCCAGCACCCCCGGGAGGGGCATAAACGTCTATGGCTACACCTTC
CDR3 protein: CASTPGRGINVYGYTF